This T cell receptor beta chain was documented in a study of T-cell memory formation after mild COVID-19. Findings and limits, study-wide: Those CD4+ clones that contracted were mainly in CM and EM (CD8+ ones in EMRA).

As for this clonotype: The antigen is undetermined.

TCRdb itself ran the 5' RACE reads through MiXCR, one entry per CDR3 protein. The table includes approximately 570,000 distinct CDR3 sequences, over 15% detected once. J gave up 7 bases and V 4 bases, and 10 bases lay outside the gene matches. Germline-derived CDR1 and CDR2 are GTSNPN and SVGIG (reference sequence). The CDR3 totals 13 residues. The specimen was PBMCs or a T cell subset sorted from them (not recorded which). The V gene is TRBV30, the J gene TRBJ2-7, with 7 nucleotides matching TRBD2. This receptor was taken from an adult woman who had mild COVID-19 (a few samples of this study predate the infection). Cell type and time point are not known. The CDR3 is CAWKRRETGEQYF. CDR3 sequence (DNA): TGTGCCTGGAAGAGGCGGGAGACGGGTGAGCAGTACTTC.